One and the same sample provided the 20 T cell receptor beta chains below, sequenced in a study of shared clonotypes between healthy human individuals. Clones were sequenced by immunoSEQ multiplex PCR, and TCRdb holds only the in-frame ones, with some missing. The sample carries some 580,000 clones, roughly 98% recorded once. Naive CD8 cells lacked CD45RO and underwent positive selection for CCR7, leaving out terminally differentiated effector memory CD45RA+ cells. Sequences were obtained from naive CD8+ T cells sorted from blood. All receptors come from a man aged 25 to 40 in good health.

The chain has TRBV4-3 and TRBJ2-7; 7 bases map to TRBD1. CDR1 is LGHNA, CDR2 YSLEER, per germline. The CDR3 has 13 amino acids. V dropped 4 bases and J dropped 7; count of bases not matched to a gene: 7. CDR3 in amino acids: CASSPEQGQEQYF. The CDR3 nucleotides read TGCGCCAGCAGCCCCGAACAGGGGCAAGAGCAGTACTTC.

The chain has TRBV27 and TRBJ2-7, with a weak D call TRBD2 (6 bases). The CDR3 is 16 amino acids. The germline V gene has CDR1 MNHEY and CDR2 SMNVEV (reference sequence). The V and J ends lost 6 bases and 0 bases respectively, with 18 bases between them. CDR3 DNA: TGTGCCAGCAGGACCCTGGGGGACTCCTACTCCTACGAGCAGTACTTC. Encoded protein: CASRTLGDSYSYEQYF.

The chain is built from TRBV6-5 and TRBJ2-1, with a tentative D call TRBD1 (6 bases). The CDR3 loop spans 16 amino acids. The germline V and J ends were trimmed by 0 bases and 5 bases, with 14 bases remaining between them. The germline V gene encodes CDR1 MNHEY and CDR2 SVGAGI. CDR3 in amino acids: CASSYSGGSRDNEQFF. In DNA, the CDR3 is TGTGCCAGCAGTTACTCAGGGGGTAGCAGGGACAATGAGCAGTTCTTC.

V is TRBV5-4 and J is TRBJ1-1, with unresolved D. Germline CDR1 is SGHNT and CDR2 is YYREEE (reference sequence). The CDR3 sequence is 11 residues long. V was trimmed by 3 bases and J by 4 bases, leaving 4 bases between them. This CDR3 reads CASSWGTEAFF. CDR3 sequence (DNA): TGTGCCAGCAGCTGGGGCACTGAAGCTTTCTTT.

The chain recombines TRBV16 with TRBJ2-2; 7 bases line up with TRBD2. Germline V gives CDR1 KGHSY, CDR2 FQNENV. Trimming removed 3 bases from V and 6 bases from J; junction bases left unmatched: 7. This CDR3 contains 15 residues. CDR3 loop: CASSHPGGKAGELFF. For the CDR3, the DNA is TGTGCCAGCAGCCATCCGGGAGGTAAAGCCGGGGAGCTGTTTTTT.

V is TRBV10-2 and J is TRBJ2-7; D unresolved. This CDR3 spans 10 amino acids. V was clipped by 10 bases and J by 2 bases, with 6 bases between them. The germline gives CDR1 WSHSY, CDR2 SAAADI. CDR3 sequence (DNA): TGCGCCACGAGTACCTACGAGCAGTACTTC. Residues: CATSTYEQYF.

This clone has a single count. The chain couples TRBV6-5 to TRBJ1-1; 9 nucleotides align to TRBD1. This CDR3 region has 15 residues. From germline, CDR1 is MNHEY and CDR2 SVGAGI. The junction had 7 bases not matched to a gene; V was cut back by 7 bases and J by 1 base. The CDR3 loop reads CASTHNRGQNTEAFF. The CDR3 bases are TGTGCCAGCACCCACAACAGGGGGCAGAACACTGAAGCTTTCTTT.

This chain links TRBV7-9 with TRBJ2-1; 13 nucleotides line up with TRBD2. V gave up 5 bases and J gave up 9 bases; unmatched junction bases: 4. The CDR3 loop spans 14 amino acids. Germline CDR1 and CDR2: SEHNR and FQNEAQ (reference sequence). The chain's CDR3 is CASSPGLAGAEQFF. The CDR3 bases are TGTGCCAGCAGCCCAGGACTAGCGGGAGCTGAGCAGTTCTTC.

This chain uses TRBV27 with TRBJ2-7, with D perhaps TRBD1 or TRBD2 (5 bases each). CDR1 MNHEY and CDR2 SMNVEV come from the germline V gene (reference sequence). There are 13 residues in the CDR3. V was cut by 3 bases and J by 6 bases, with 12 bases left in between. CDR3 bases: TGTGCCAGCAGTTTTGGGGGTTTGAGCGAGCAGTACTTC. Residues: CASSFGGLSEQYF.

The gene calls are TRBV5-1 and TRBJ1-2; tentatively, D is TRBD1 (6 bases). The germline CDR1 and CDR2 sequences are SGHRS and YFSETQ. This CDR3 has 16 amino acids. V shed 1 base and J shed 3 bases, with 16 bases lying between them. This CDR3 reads CASSLRWGASDYGYTF. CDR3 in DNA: TGCGCCAGCAGCTTGAGGTGGGGGGCGTCGGACTATGGCTACACCTTC.

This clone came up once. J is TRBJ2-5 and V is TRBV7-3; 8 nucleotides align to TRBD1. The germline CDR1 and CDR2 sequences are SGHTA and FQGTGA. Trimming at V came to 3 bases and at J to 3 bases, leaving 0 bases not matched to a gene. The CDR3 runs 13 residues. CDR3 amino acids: CASSLGQEETQYF. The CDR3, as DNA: TGTGCCAGCAGCTTGGGACAGGAAGAGACCCAGTACTTC. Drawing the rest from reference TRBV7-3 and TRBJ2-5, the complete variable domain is GAGVSQTPSNKVTEKGKYVELRCDPISGHTALYWYRQSLGQGPEFLIYFQGTGAADDSGLPNDRFFAVRPEGSVSTLKIQRTERGDSAVYLCASSLGQEETQYFGPGTRLLVL.

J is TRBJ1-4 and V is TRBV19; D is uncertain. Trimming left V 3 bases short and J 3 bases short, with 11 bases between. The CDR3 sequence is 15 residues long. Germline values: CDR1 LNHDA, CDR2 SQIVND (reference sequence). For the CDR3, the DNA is TGTGCCAGTAGTATTAGAGATTCAGCTAATGAAAAACTGTTTTTT. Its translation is CASSIRDSANEKLFF.

Written as DNA, the CDR3 is TGCGCCAGCAGCCAAGATTGGGTAGGGGGGCAGGTTGGCTACACCTTC. It is translated as CASSQDWVGGQVGYTF. The chain uses TRBV4-1 and TRBJ1-2, with TRBD1 as a possible D gene (6 bases). With 0 bases removed from V and 7 bases from J, the gap between germline ends came to 18 bases. Per germline, CDR1 MGHRA and CDR2 YSYEKL. The CDR3 sequence is 16 residues long.

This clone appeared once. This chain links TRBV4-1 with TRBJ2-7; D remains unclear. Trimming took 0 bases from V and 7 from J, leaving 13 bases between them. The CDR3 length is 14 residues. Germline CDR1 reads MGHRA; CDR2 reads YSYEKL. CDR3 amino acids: CASSQEWAPAEQYF. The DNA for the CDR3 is TGCGCCAGCAGCCAAGAATGGGCCCCGGCGGAGCAGTACTTC.

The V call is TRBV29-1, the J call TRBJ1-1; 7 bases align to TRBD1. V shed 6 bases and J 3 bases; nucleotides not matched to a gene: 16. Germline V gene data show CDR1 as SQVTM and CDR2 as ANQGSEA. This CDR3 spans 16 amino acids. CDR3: CSVRYPIDRDYTEAFF. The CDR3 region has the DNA TGCAGCGTAAGATATCCGATTGACAGGGACTACACTGAAGCTTTCTTT.

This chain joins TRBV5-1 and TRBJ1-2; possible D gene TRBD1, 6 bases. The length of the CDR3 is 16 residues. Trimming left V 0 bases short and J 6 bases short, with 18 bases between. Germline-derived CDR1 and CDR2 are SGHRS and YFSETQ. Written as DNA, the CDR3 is TGCGCCAGCAGCTTGGAACCTACAGGGATTCGGGATGGCTACACCTTC. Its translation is CASSLEPTGIRDGYTF. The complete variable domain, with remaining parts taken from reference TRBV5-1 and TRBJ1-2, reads KAGVTQTPRYLIKTRGQQVTLSCSPISGHRSVSWYQQTPGQGLQFLFEYFSETQRNKGNFPGRFSGRQFSNSRSEMNVSTLELGDSALYLCASSLEPTGIRDGYTFGSGTRLTVV.

The CDR3: CASSQVEDSYEQYF. CDR3 nucleotide sequence: TGCGCCAGCAGCCAAGTTGAAGACTCCTACGAGCAGTACTTC. This sequence joins TRBV4-1 and TRBJ2-7; D gene uncertain. The CDR3 is made up of 14 amino acids. In germline, CDR1 is MGHRA, CDR2 YSYEKL. The V gene lost 1 base and the J gene lost 0 bases, with 7 bases spanning the gap.

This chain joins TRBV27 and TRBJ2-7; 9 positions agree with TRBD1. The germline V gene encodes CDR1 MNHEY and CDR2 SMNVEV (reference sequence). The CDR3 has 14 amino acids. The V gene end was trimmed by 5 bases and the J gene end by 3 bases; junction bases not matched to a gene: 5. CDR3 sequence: CASSPWDRDYEQYF. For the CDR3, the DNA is TGTGCCAGCAGTCCGTGGGACAGGGACTACGAGCAGTACTTC.

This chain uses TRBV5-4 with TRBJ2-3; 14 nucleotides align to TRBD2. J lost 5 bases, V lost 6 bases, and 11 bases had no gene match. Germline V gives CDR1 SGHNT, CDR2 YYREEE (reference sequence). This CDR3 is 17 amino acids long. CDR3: CASTHLSGTSGRDTQYF. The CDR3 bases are TGTGCCAGCACCCACCTTTCCGGGACTAGCGGGAGAGATACGCAGTATTTT.

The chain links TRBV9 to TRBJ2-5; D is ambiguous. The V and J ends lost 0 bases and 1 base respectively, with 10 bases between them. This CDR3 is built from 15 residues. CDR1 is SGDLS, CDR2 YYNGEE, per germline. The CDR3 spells CASSVEGRPQETQYF. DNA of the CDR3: TGTGCCAGCAGCGTAGAGGGCAGACCCCAAGAGACCCAGTACTTC.